One T cell receptor (beta chain) is described in this entry. Its antigen is not identified. This entry is derived from a study of ipilimumab plus nivolumab after autologous stem cell transplantation. Background on the study: Patients received a median of about five ipilimumab and roughly eight nivolumab doses. The myeloma cohort included high-risk transplant-naive patients and patients relapsing within 3 years of a first autologous transplant.

Clones were read by immunoSEQ multiplex PCR, and TCRdb kept only the in-frame ones, dropping some. The table shows about 43,000 clones, with around nine tenths occurring only once. Patients got ipilimumab 1 mg/kg beginning 14 to 28 days post-transplant. This CDR3 is 16 amino acids long. V gave up 2 bases and J gave up 7 bases; unmatched junction bases: 12. The V gene's germline CDR1 is MDHEN and CDR2 SYDVKM. Overall study results and limits: The authors say TCR, Treg and microbiome findings warrant further study.

The sample in question was PBMCs, obtained in a trial of ipilimumab plus nivolumab as post-transplant consolidation. This TCR came from a male donor with multiple myeloma. The chain links TRBV28 to TRBJ2-7, with TRBD2 identical over 9 bases. The CDR3 DNA reads TGTGCCAGCAGTTTAACTGTAGCGGGAGCTTCCTGGGAGCAGTACTTC. As protein: CASSLTVAGASWEQYF. The full variable domain, rest sourced from reference TRBV28 and TRBJ2-7, is DVKVTQSSRYLVKRTGEKVFLECVQDMDHENMFWYRQDPGLGLRLIYFSYDVKMKEKGDIPEGYSVSREKKERFSLILESASTNQTSMYLCASSLTVAGASWEQYFGPGTRLTVT.